This T cell receptor beta chain was captured in a study of early T cells in non-severe SARS-CoV-2 infection. In regard to this clonotype: Its matching antigen is unknown.

CDR3 length: 8 amino acids. The germline V gene has CDR1 SQVTM and CDR2 ANQGSEA. The V gene lost 4 bases and the J gene lost 11 bases, with 2 bases spanning the gap. TCRdb analysed the 5' RACE reads with MiXCR anew, one entry per CDR3 protein. There are around 27,000 distinct CDR3 sequences in the sample; around 5.1% occur only once, and over 20% lies in the top ten. Study-level results: A preference for anti-spike CD8 responses marked VDJdb matching, which missed private and CD4 specificities.

The source material was whole blood. The chain uses TRBV29-1 and TRBJ1-4; D remains ambiguous. The sequence came from an adult who was a healthcare worker with PCR-confirmed SARS-CoV-2 infection or an uninfected control (not recorded which). In DNA form, the CDR3 reads TGCAGCGTTGCGAAACTGTTTTTT. Protein: CSVAKLFF.